This passage covers 20 T cell receptor beta chains from one sample sequenced in a study of immune characterization of retroperitoneal liposarcoma. TCRdb fed the PCR reads into MiXCR, producing one record per CDR3 protein. In the table there are under 11,000 distinct CDR3 sequences, 22% of which are singletons. The sequenced sample was blood. The receptors shown here come from a female donor with retroperitoneal liposarcoma.

Concerning this clonotype: A much larger clone differs from this one at a single base, so this may be a read error. J is TRBJ2-5 and V is TRBV24-1; D possibly corresponds to TRBD1 (5 bases). The germline gives CDR1 KGHDR, CDR2 SFDVKD. The CDR3 is made up of 16 amino acids. Between the trimmed V and J ends, which lost 0 bases and 11 bases, there was a span of 21 bases. CDR3 protein: CATSDLITGRYNEQYF. For the CDR3, the DNA is TGTGCCACCAGTGATTTGATAACAGGAAGGTACAATGAGCAGTACTTC.

The chain recombines TRBV6-6 with TRBJ2-3; 9 bases agree with TRBD1. Judging by the DNA end, TRBJ2-1 fits better; the J call may be wrong. Germline V gene sequence: CDR1 MNHNY, CDR2 SVGAGI (reference sequence). There are 15 residues in the CDR3. In DNA, the CDR3 is TGTGCCAGCAGGAGGGACAGGGAGAGCTCCTACGAGCAGTTCTTC. Translation gives CASRRDRESSYEQFF.

This clonotype is termed medium-sized. The genes are TRBV6-1 and TRBJ2-1; tentatively, D is TRBD2 (7 bases). In germline, CDR1 is MNHNS, CDR2 SASEGT. V was trimmed by 10 bases and J by 5 bases, leaving 21 bases between them. CDR3 length equals 15 residues. The CDR3 loop reads CAILGGREYNNEQFF. In DNA form, the CDR3 reads TGTGCCATCCTCGGGGGGCGGGAGTACAACAATGAGCAGTTCTTC.

This clonotype counts as large. The CDR3 DNA sequence: TGTGCCAGCTGGTCTAGCCTCCTTGGAGGATCCTACAATGAGCAGTTCTTC. As protein: CASWSSLLGGSYNEQFF. The chain combines TRBV6-1 with TRBJ2-1, with D possibly matching TRBD2 (5 bases). The CDR3 has 17 residues. Trimming cost V 8 bases and J 1 base, with 21 bases left between them. The V gene's germline CDR1 is MNHNS and CDR2 SASEGT.

The chain is built from TRBV12-3 or TRBV12-4 and TRBJ1-1, with a weak D call TRBD1 (5 bases). The CDR3 loop spans 14 amino acids. V dropped 3 bases and J dropped 1 base, with 9 bases sitting between them. The CDR3 here is CASSFSGKNTEAFF. The CDR3 DNA sequence: TGTGCCAGCAGTTTCTCAGGGAAGAACACTGAAGCTTTCTTT.

This clonotype was seen a few times. A read error may be the cause here, since a much bigger clone is one base away. The chain has TRBV6-1 and TRBJ2-1; 7 nucleotides match TRBD2. The J call may be faulty, since TRBJ2-7 better matches the DNA end. Germline CDR1 and CDR2: MNHNS and SASEGT. This CDR3 contains 15 residues. The CDR3 DNA sequence: TGTGCCAGCAGTGAAGGGGCACGGGACTATCATGAGCAGTACTTC. Amino acids: CASSEGARDYHEQYF.

This clonotype occurred many times. The chain links TRBV27 to TRBJ2-5; D unclear. This CDR3 region has 12 residues. Germline lookup yields CDR1 MNHEY and CDR2 SMNVEV (reference sequence). With 5 bases removed from V and 4 bases from J, the gap between germline ends came to 8 bases. CDR3 in amino acids: CASSSPAETQYF. For the CDR3, the DNA is TGTGCCAGCAGTAGTCCGGCAGAGACCCAGTACTTC.

By share, this clonotype counts as medium-sized. CDR3 region: CASSLPEPGELFF. Here the CDR3 DNA reads TGTGCCAGCAGCTTACCGGAGCCCGGGGAGCTGTTTTTT. The V call is TRBV7-6, the J call TRBJ2-2; D gene ambiguous. The length of the CDR3 is 13 residues. Looked up from germline, CDR1 is SGHVS and CDR2 is FNYEAQ. V was pared by 2 bases and J by 6 bases, with 7 bases between. The full variable domain, rest sourced from reference TRBV7-6 and TRBJ2-2, is GAGVSQSPRYKVTKRGQDVALRCDPISGHVSLYWYRQALGQGPEFLTYFNYEAQQDKSGLPNDRFSAERPEGSISTLTIQRTEQRDSAMYRCASSLPEPGELFFGEGSRLTVL.

The chain links TRBV23-1 to TRBJ1-2; 8 bases are shared with TRBD1. Being an ORF, TRBV23-1 has a function that is uncertain. The CDR3 length is 13 residues. Germline trimming cut 6 bases from V and 8 bases from J; bases unmatched to any gene: 8. CDR3 sequence: CASRAGGFDGYTF. CDR3 coding DNA: TGCGCCAGCAGGGCAGGGGGCTTCGACGGCTACACCTTC.

The CDR3, as DNA: TGTGCCACCAGTGATGGGGGACGGACCAAACAGTTCTTC. Its translation is CATSDGGRTKQFF. This chain uses TRBV24-1 with TRBJ2-1, with D perhaps being TRBD1 or TRBD2 (5 bases each). The germline V and J ends were trimmed by 3 bases and 13 bases, with 15 bases remaining between them. This CDR3 contains 13 residues. Germline CDR1 reads KGHDR; CDR2 reads SFDVKD.

In its sample, this clonotype was seen many times. The chain is built from TRBV6-1 and TRBJ2-6; 9 nucleotides align to TRBD1. The CDR3 is 17 amino acids. Germline V CDR1 and CDR2: MNHNS, SASEGT. V was pared by 7 bases and J by 0 bases, with 7 bases of the junction left unmatched. CDR3 in amino acids: CASNTGTGISGANVLTF. For the CDR3, the DNA is TGTGCCAGCAACACCGGGACAGGGATCTCTGGGGCCAACGTCCTGACTTTC.

This chain connects TRBV11-3 to TRBJ2-7; 7 nucleotides match TRBD1. V trimming: 1 base; J trimming: 2 bases; junction bases outside the gene matches: 5. The CDR3 contains 15 residues. Per the germline V gene, CDR1 is SGHNT and CDR2 is YENEEA. CDR3 loop: CASSLGLTGPYEQYF. CDR3 DNA: TGTGCCAGCAGCTTAGGTCTGACAGGGCCCTACGAGCAGTACTTC.

This clonotype was found many times. The rearrangement links TRBV7-8 to TRBJ2-1; D tentatively fits TRBD1 or TRBD2 (5 bases each). Trimming removed 5 bases at V and 4 bases at J, with 21 bases between. Germline CDR1 is SGHVS and CDR2 is FQNEAQ. This CDR3 spans 17 amino acids. CDR3 residues: CASSPIWGFSAYNEQFF. CDR3 nucleotides: TGTGCCAGCAGCCCGATATGGGGGTTCTCGGCATACAATGAGCAGTTCTTC.

By frequency in the sample, this clonotype is large. The genes are TRBV27 and TRBJ2-4, with D uncertain. The ends were cut back, 6 bases at V and 1 base at J, with 19 bases in the middle. Germline CDR1 is MNHEY and CDR2 is SMNVEV (reference sequence). There are 17 residues in the CDR3. In DNA form, the CDR3 reads TGTGCCAGCAGCCCCCGGAGTGGGTTTGGGGCCAAAAACATTCAGTACTTC. It yields the protein CASSPRSGFGAKNIQYF.

This clonotype is medium-sized within its sample. This rearrangement joins TRBV6-1 to TRBJ2-1; D might be TRBD2 (6 bases). The DNA end is more similar to TRBJ2-7, so the J call may be wrong. Germline CDR1 is MNHNS and CDR2 is SASEGT. CDR3 size: 15 residues. The CDR3 spells CASSETAGLAYEQYF. CDR3 DNA sequence: TGTGCCAGCAGTGAGACCGCGGGACTTGCCTACGAGCAGTACTTC.

In its sample, this clonotype is medium-sized. This chain links TRBV6-6 with TRBJ2-7, with 7 bases that match TRBD1. Looked up from germline, CDR1 is MNHNY and CDR2 is SVGAGI (reference sequence). The CDR3 runs to 14 residues. With V trimmed by 0 bases and J by 2 bases, 1 base remained unmatched. The CDR3 DNA follows: TGTGCCAGCAGTTACTCAGGGGGCCCCTACGAGCAGTACTTC. Encoded protein: CASSYSGGPYEQYF.

This clonotype was found many times. The V call is TRBV6-6, the J call TRBJ2-1; D may be TRBD1 (5 bases). The germline V and J ends were trimmed by 3 bases and 7 bases, with 16 bases remaining between them. Germline V lookup: CDR1 MNHNY, CDR2 SVGAGI (reference sequence). The CDR3 loop spans 15 amino acids. The CDR3 here is CASSYQQQAANEQFF. In DNA form, the CDR3 reads TGTGCCAGCAGTTATCAACAACAGGCGGCTAATGAGCAGTTCTTC.

In its sample, this clonotype was seen a few times. The J gene is TRBJ1-1, the V gene TRBV12-3 or TRBV12-4; 11 bases are a match to TRBD1. The CDR3 totals 13 residues. Trimming removed 6 bases from V and 5 bases from J; junction bases left unmatched: 2. CDR3: CASRDRGLTEAFF. DNA of the CDR3: TGTGCCAGCAGGGACAGGGGGCTTACTGAAGCTTTCTTT.

This clonotype was detected a few times. J is TRBJ2-2 and V is TRBV27, with 9 bases matching TRBD2. CDR3 length: 15 residues. After removal of 5 bases from V and 3 bases from J, the junction contained 4 bases not matched to a gene. In germline, CDR1 is MNHEY, CDR2 SMNVEV (reference sequence). In nucleotides, the CDR3 is TGTGCCAGCAGTATAGCGGGAGCGCACACCGGGGAGCTGTTTTTT. Translation gives CASSIAGAHTGELFF.

This clonotype was counted at least ten times. The chain combines TRBV11-1 with TRBJ1-1; D is undetermined. Per the germline V gene, CDR1 is SGHAT and CDR2 is FQDESV (reference sequence). Trimming stripped 1 base from V and 9 bases from J, with 12 bases between. The CDR3 sequence is 13 residues long. CDR3 protein: CASSLGRTAKAFF. DNA for the CDR3: TGTGCCAGCAGCTTAGGCCGAACAGCGAAAGCTTTCTTT.